These T cell receptor beta chains were read from a single sample in a study of blood T cell repertoires in COVID-19. Clones were sequenced by immunoSEQ multiplex PCR, and TCRdb holds only the in-frame ones, with some missing. The table has some 200,000 clones, 70% to 90% seen once. Sequenced: peripheral blood. All receptors derive from a man younger than 30 with active or convalescent COVID-19. CDR3s include the opening cysteine and the closing phenylalanine or tryptophan. Fields, in order: V gene, J gene, clone size, D gene, CDR3 DNA, CDR3 protein. The D gene is left open where the match is weak. Not every row has a clone size; where given, it reads once, few, many or a size class.

V gene: TRBV30
J gene: TRBJ1-1
clone size: -
D gene: -
CDR3 DNA: TGTGCCTGGAGTGTCGGGGGAGACACTGAAGCTTTCTTT
CDR3 protein: CAWSVGGDTEAFF

V gene: TRBV28
J gene: TRBJ2-1
clone size: -
D gene: -
CDR3 DNA: TGTGCCAGCAGTTTAAATAGGGGGTATGGGATAAATGAGCAGTTCTTC
CDR3 protein: CASSLNRGYGINEQFF

V gene: TRBV6-5
J gene: TRBJ1-4
clone size: -
D gene: -
CDR3 DNA: TGTGCCAGCAGTCCGCGACAGGAACTGTTTTTT
CDR3 protein: CASSPRQELFF

V gene: TRBV3-1/TRBV3-2
J gene: TRBJ2-5
clone size: -
D gene: -
CDR3 DNA: TGTGCCAGCAGCCAAGATGGGGCAGGGAGGTTCGAGACCCAGTACTTC
CDR3 protein: CASSQDGAGRFETQYF

V gene: TRBV7-2
J gene: TRBJ2-1
clone size: -
D gene: TRBD2
CDR3 DNA: TGTGCCAGCAGCTTAGGGATAGCGGGAGGGTCCTCAGAGCAGTTCTTC
CDR3 protein: CASSLGIAGGSSEQFF

V gene: TRBV27
J gene: TRBJ2-7
clone size: -
D gene: -
CDR3 DNA: TGTGCCAGCAGTTCCTGGGGCACCGGAGGGACCTCCTACGAGCAGTACTTC
CDR3 protein: CASSSWGTGGTSYEQYF

V gene: TRBV5-4
J gene: TRBJ2-5
clone size: -
D gene: -
CDR3 DNA: TGTGCCAGCAGCCCTCGTCGAGGGCAAGAGACCCAGTACTTC
CDR3 protein: CASSPRRGQETQYF

V gene: TRBV19
J gene: TRBJ2-7
clone size: -
D gene: -
CDR3 DNA: TGTGCCAGTAGTTCGTCGGGGGCCTACGAGCAGTACTTC
CDR3 protein: CASSSSGAYEQYF

V gene: TRBV5-4
J gene: TRBJ2-2
clone size: -
D gene: -
CDR3 DNA: TGTGCCAGCAGCGCGGACTCACGAACCGGGGAGCTGTTTTTT
CDR3 protein: CASSADSRTGELFF

V gene: TRBV7-3
J gene: TRBJ2-1
clone size: -
D gene: -
CDR3 DNA: TGTGCCAGTAGTAACTTAACCTACAATGAGCAGTTCTTC
CDR3 protein: CASSNLTYNEQFF

V gene: TRBV19
J gene: TRBJ2-2
clone size: -
D gene: -
CDR3 DNA: TGTGCCAGTAGCCACAGGGCCGGGGAGCTGTTTTTT
CDR3 protein: CASSHRAGELFF

V gene: TRBV6-5
J gene: TRBJ1-6
clone size: once
D gene: -
CDR3 DNA: TGTGCCAGCAGTTACTCGCACGCGGGGTCCCTCCACTTT
CDR3 protein: CASSYSHAGSLHF

V gene: TRBV4-1
J gene: TRBJ1-5
clone size: many
D gene: -
CDR3 DNA: TGCGCCAGCAGCCAAGATGGCTATCAGCCCCAGCATTTT
CDR3 protein: CASSQDGYQPQHF

V gene: TRBV5-4
J gene: TRBJ2-7
clone size: -
D gene: -
CDR3 DNA: TGTGCCAGCAGCCCGGGCCGGGACTCCAAGGAAAACTTC
CDR3 protein: CASSPGRDSKENF

V gene: TRBV30
J gene: TRBJ2-7
clone size: -
D gene: TRBD2
CDR3 DNA: TGTGCCTGGAGCGGGAGGTCCTACGAGCAGTACTTC
CDR3 protein: CAWSGRSYEQYF

V gene: TRBV4-2
J gene: TRBJ2-1
clone size: -
D gene: -
CDR3 DNA: TGTGCCAGCAGCTACGAGCGGTTAGCCTACAATGAGCAGTTCTTC
CDR3 protein: CASSYERLAYNEQFF

V gene: TRBV7-8
J gene: TRBJ2-1
clone size: -
D gene: TRBD2
CDR3 DNA: TGTGCCAGCAGCTTAGGGGGGAGACTAGCGGGGATTGAGCAGTTCTTC
CDR3 protein: CASSLGGRLAGIEQFF

V gene: TRBV5-6
J gene: TRBJ2-2
clone size: -
D gene: -
CDR3 DNA: TGTGCCAGCAGCTTGGGGGGCGCAGGCACCGGGGAGCTGTTTTTT
CDR3 protein: CASSLGGAGTGELFF

V gene: TRBV24-1
J gene: TRBJ2-1
clone size: -
D gene: -
CDR3 DNA: TGTGCCACATCAATAGCCAATGAGCAGTTCTTC
CDR3 protein: CATSIANEQFF

V gene: TRBV30
J gene: TRBJ1-5
clone size: -
D gene: -
CDR3 DNA: TGTGCCTGGGGAAATGGGGGGGTTAGTCAGCCCCAGCATTTT
CDR3 protein: CAWGNGGVSQPQHF

V gene: TRBV6-1
J gene: TRBJ1-3
clone size: -
D gene: -
CDR3 DNA: TGTGCCAGCAGTGACCCAGGGCGTGGAAACACCATATATTTT
CDR3 protein: CASSDPGRGNTIYF

V gene: TRBV3-1/TRBV3-2
J gene: TRBJ2-7
clone size: -
D gene: -
CDR3 DNA: TGTGCCAGCAGCCGAGCGAGTAGGGGTTACGAGCAGTACTTC
CDR3 protein: CASSRASRGYEQYF

V gene: TRBV27
J gene: TRBJ2-1
clone size: -
D gene: -
CDR3 DNA: TGTGCCAGCAGTTTATCTTTGGGAATAGGGGGCGCGGGGAATGAGCAGTTCTTC
CDR3 protein: CASSLSLGIGGAGNEQFF

V gene: TRBV27
J gene: TRBJ2-7
clone size: once
D gene: TRBD1
CDR3 DNA: TGTGCCAGCAGTTTAGTTTGGACAGGGTACGAGCAGTACTTC
CDR3 protein: CASSLVWTGYEQYF

V gene: TRBV18
J gene: TRBJ1-5
clone size: -
D gene: -
CDR3 DNA: TGTGCCAGCTCACCGCGGGGGGCAGGGGATCAGCCCCAGCATTTT
CDR3 protein: CASSPRGAGDQPQHF

V gene: TRBV20-1
J gene: TRBJ2-7
clone size: -
D gene: -
CDR3 DNA: TGCAGTGCAAGAGCTGGGCCGGAGCAGTACTTC
CDR3 protein: CSARAGPEQYF

V gene: TRBV28
J gene: TRBJ1-1
clone size: -
D gene: -
CDR3 DNA: TGTGCCAGCAGTTTAATTGGGGGCGCGGGCACTGAAGCTTTCTTT
CDR3 protein: CASSLIGGAGTEAFF

V gene: TRBV5-6
J gene: TRBJ2-7
clone size: -
D gene: -
CDR3 DNA: TGTGCCAGCAGCTTGTTGAGCTACGAGCAGTACTTC
CDR3 protein: CASSLLSYEQYF

V gene: TRBV4-1
J gene: TRBJ2-4
clone size: -
D gene: -
CDR3 DNA: TGCGCCAGCAGCCAAGATTCGACAGGCCAAACCAAAAACATTCAGTACTTC
CDR3 protein: CASSQDSTGQTKNIQYF

V gene: TRBV6-5
J gene: TRBJ1-5
clone size: -
D gene: -
CDR3 DNA: TGTGCCAGCAGACAGAACCAGCCCCAGCATTTT
CDR3 protein: CASRQNQPQHF

V gene: TRBV19
J gene: TRBJ2-3
clone size: -
D gene: TRBD1
CDR3 DNA: TGTGCCAGTAGTGGTATGCTGGACAGGGTAACAGATACGCAGTATTTT
CDR3 protein: CASSGMLDRVTDTQYF

V gene: TRBV19
J gene: TRBJ2-2
clone size: -
D gene: -
CDR3 DNA: TGTGCCAGTAGTATGACAGGAAGACCCGGGGAGCTGTTTTTT
CDR3 protein: CASSMTGRPGELFF

V gene: TRBV5-1
J gene: TRBJ2-2
clone size: -
D gene: TRBD2
CDR3 DNA: TGCGCCAGCAGCCCCGGGACTAGCGGGAGTGTCGGGGAGCTGTTTTTT
CDR3 protein: CASSPGTSGSVGELFF

V gene: TRBV7-6
J gene: TRBJ2-1
clone size: -
D gene: TRBD1
CDR3 DNA: TGTGCCAGCAGCAAAACAGGGGGCTCCTACAATGAGCAGTTCTTC
CDR3 protein: CASSKTGGSYNEQFF

V gene: TRBV6-2/TRBV6-3
J gene: TRBJ1-5
clone size: -
D gene: -
CDR3 DNA: TGTGCCAGCAGTTACGGGGGAGGGGGGCATGTTCAGCCCCAGCATTTT
CDR3 protein: CASSYGGGGHVQPQHF

V gene: TRBV2
J gene: TRBJ1-1
clone size: -
D gene: -
CDR3 DNA: TGTGCCAGCAGCTCCAGACAGTTCGGGGCTTTCTTT
CDR3 protein: CASSSRQFGAFF

V gene: TRBV7-2
J gene: TRBJ2-7
clone size: -
D gene: TRBD2
CDR3 DNA: TGTGCCAGCAGCTCCCAAGGCGGGAGTTACGAGCAGTACTTC
CDR3 protein: CASSSQGGSYEQYF

V gene: TRBV5-1
J gene: TRBJ2-2
clone size: -
D gene: -
CDR3 DNA: TGCGCCAGCAGCTTGGCTACCTCCGGGGAGCTGTTTTTT
CDR3 protein: CASSLATSGELFF

V gene: TRBV13
J gene: TRBJ1-4
clone size: -
D gene: TRBD1
CDR3 DNA: TGTGCCAGCAGCTTATTCGGACAGGGTGGGGAAAAACTGTTTTTT
CDR3 protein: CASSLFGQGGEKLFF

V gene: TRBV4-2
J gene: TRBJ2-2
clone size: -
D gene: TRBD1
CDR3 DNA: TGTGCCAGCAGCCAACGGACAGGAACGAACACCGGGGAGCTGTTTTTT
CDR3 protein: CASSQRTGTNTGELFF

V gene: TRBV9
J gene: TRBJ1-4
clone size: -
D gene: -
CDR3 DNA: TGTGCCAGCAGCCCAGGGGTGACTAATGAAAAACTGTTTTTT
CDR3 protein: CASSPGVTNEKLFF

V gene: TRBV15
J gene: TRBJ2-1
clone size: -
D gene: TRBD2
CDR3 DNA: TGTGCCACCAGCAGGTCTAGCGGGAGTTTAGGCAATGAGCAGTTCTTC
CDR3 protein: CATSRSSGSLGNEQFF

V gene: TRBV5-1
J gene: TRBJ1-1
clone size: -
D gene: -
CDR3 DNA: TGCGCCAGCAGCTCGCAGGCCGGTGGGGGAGGGACTGAAGCTTTCTTT
CDR3 protein: CASSSQAGGGGTEAFF

V gene: TRBV6-5
J gene: TRBJ2-7
clone size: -
D gene: TRBD2
CDR3 DNA: TGTGCCAGCAGTTATGTTTTGGGTACTAGCGGGAGCGAGCAGTACTTC
CDR3 protein: CASSYVLGTSGSEQYF

V gene: TRBV7-6
J gene: TRBJ2-2
clone size: -
D gene: -
CDR3 DNA: TGTGCCAGCAGCTTAGAGTCCGTAGCCGGGGAGCTGTTTTTT
CDR3 protein: CASSLESVAGELFF

V gene: TRBV7-9
J gene: TRBJ1-1
clone size: -
D gene: -
CDR3 DNA: TGTGCCAGCAGCTTAGATCTGGGGGCCCCCCTTGGGGCTTTCTTT
CDR3 protein: CASSLDLGAPLGAFF

V gene: TRBV27
J gene: TRBJ1-5
clone size: once
D gene: -
CDR3 DNA: TGTGCCAGCAGGACAAGTACAGGGTCTGGTCAGCCCCAGCATTTT
CDR3 protein: CASRTSTGSGQPQHF